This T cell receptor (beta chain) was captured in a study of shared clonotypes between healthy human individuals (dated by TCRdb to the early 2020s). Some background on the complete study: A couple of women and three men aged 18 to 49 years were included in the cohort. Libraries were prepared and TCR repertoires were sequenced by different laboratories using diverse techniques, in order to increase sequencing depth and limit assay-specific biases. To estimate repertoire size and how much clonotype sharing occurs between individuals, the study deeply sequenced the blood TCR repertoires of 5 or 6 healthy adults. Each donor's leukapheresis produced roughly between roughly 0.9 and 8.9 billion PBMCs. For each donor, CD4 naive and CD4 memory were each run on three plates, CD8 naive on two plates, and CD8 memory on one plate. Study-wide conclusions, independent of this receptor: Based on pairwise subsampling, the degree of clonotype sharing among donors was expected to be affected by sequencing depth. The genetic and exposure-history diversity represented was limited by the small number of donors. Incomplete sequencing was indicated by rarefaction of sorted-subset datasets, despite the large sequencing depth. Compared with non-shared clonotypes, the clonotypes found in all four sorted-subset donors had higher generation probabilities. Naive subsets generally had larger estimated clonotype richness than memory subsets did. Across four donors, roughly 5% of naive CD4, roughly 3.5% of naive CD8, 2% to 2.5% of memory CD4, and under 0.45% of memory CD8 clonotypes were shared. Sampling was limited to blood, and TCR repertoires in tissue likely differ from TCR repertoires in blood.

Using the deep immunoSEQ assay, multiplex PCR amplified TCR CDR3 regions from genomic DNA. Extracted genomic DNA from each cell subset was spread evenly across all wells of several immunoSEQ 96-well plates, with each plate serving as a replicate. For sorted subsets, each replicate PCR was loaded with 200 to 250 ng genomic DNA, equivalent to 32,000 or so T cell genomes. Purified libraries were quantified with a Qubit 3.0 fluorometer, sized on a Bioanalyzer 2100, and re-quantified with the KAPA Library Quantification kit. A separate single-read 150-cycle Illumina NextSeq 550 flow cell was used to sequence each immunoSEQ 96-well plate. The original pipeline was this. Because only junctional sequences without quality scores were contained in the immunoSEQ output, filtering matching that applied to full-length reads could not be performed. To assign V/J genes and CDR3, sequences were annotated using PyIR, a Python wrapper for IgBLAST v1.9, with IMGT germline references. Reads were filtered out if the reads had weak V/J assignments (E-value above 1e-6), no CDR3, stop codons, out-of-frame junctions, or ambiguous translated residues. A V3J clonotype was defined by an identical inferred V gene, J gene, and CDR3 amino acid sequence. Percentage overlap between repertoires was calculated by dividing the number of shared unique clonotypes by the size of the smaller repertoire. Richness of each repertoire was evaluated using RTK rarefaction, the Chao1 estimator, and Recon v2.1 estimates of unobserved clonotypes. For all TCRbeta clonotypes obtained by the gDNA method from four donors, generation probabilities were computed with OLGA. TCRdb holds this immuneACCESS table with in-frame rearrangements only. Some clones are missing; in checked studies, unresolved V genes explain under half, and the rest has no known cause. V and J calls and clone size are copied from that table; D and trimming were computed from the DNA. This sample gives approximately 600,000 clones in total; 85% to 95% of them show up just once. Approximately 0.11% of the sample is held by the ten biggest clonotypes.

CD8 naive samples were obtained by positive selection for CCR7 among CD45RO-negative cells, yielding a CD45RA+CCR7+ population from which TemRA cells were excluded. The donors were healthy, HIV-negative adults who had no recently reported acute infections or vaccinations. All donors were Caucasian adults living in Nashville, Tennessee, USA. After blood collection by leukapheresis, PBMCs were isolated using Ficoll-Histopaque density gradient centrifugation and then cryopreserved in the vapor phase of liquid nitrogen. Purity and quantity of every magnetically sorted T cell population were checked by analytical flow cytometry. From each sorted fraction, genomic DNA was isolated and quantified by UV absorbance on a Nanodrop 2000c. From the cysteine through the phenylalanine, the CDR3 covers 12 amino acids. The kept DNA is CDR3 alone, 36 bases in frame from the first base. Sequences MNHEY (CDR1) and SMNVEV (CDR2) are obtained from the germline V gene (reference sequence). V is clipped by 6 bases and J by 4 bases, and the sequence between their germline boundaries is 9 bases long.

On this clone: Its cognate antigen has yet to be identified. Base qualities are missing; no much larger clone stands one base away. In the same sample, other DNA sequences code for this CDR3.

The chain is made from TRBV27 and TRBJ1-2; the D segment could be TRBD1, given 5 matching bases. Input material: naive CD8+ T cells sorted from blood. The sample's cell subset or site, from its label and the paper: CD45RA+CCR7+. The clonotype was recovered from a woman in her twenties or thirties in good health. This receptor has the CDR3 CASRGQSYGYTF. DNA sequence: TGTGCCAGCAGGGGGCAGTCCTATGGCTACACCTTC.